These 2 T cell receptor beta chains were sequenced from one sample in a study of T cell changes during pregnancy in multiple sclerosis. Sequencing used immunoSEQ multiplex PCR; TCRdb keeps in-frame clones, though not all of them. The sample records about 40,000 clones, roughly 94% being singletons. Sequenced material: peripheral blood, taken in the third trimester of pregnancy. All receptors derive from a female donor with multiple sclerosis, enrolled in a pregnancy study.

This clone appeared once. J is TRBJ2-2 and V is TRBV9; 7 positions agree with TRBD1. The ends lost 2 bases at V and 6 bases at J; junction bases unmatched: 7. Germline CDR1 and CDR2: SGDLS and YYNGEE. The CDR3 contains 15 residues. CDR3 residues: CASSVMTGRAGELFF. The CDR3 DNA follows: TGTGCCAGCAGCGTGATGACAGGGCGGGCCGGGGAGCTGTTTTTT.

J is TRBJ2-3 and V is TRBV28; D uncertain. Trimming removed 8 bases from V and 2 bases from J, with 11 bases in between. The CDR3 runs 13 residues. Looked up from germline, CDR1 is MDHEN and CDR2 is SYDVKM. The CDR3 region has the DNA TGTGCCAGCGGGCCCCGAAACACAGATACGCAGTATTTT. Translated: CASGPRNTDTQYF. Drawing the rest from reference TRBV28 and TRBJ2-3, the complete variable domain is DVKVTQSSRYLVKRTGEKVFLECVQDMDHENMFWYRQDPGLGLRLIYFSYDVKMKEKGDIPEGYSVSREKKERFSLILESASTNQTSMYLCASGPRNTDTQYFGPGTRLTVL.